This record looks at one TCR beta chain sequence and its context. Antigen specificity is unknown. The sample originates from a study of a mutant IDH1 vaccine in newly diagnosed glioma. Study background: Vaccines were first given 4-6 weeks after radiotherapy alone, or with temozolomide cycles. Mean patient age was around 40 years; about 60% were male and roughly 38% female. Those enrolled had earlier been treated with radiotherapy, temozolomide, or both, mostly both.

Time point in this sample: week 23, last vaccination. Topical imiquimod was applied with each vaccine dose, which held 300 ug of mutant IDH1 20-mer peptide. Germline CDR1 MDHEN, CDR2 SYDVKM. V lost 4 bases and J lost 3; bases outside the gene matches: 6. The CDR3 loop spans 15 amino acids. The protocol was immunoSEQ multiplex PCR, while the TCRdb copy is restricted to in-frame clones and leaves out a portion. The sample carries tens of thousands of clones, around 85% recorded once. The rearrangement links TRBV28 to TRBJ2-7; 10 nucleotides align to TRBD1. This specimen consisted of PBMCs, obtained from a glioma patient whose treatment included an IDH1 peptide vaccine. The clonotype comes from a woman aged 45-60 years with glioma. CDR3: CASSSPGQGRYEQYF. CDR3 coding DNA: TGTGCCAGCAGTTCCCCGGGACAGGGGCGCTACGAGCAGTACTTC.